This T cell receptor beta chain was captured in a study of T cells in Graves' hyperthyroidism and ophthalmopathy. General study results and limits: Stable hyperthyroidism and ophthalmopathy were separated using 13 V-J signatures.

RNA transcripts gave rise to amplified TCR beta CDR3 regions. With the HTBI primer set, the TCR CDR3 went through a first round of RT-PCR. TCRdb re-analysed the multiplex PCR reads in MiXCR, keeping a single row per CDR3 protein. The table includes around 600,000 distinct CDR3 sequences, 13% to 15% detected once. Patients with uncontrolled infections, other autoimmune diseases, pregnancy or lactation were excluded. It was less than 13 ml of fresh peripheral blood that supplied the PBMCs. On this clonotype itself: Its antigen is as yet unknown.

The sequencing input was blood. The receptor's source is a woman in her forties or fifties with Graves' ophthalmopathy.

The DNA for the CDR3 is TGTGCCAGCAGCCGATCCCGCAGGGGCCCTGGAAACACCATATATTTT. Protein product: CASSRSRRGPGNTIYF. The chain joins TRBV7-9 to TRBJ1-3; possibly TRBD1 for D (6 bases). CDR1 and CDR2 from the germline V gene are SEHNR and FQNEAQ (reference sequence). This CDR3 has 16 amino acids. The germline V and J ends were trimmed by 5 bases and 2 bases, with 16 bases remaining between them.